This T cell receptor (beta chain) was documented in a study of control samples from healthy donors and cancer patients. The V gene's germline CDR1 is MNHEY and CDR2 SVGAGI. CDR3 length: 12 residues. The V gene lost 6 bases and the J gene lost 6 bases, with 6 bases spanning the gap. Generated by immunoSEQ multiplex PCR, the TCRdb table keeps only in-frame clones and is missing some. There are about 94,000 clones in the sample; about nine tenths occur only once, and around 3.8% lies in the top ten. The genes are TRBV6-5 and TRBJ1-6; D ambiguous. Sequenced: blood. This receptor was taken from a woman aged 18-29 years in good health. The CDR3 loop reads CASREGNSPLHF. CDR3 DNA sequence: TGTGCCAGCAGGGAGGGTAATTCACCCCTCCACTTT.